The T cell receptor beta chain described here comes from a study of CD4 T cells in relation to SARS-CoV-2 and coronaviruses. Looking at the study overall: Patient ages ranged from 21 to 72, median 38.

Sequenced by immunoSEQ multiplex PCR; TCRdb stores in-frame clones only, minus some. This table has about 39,000 clones, 65% to 80% appearing once. The CDR3 runs 13 residues. The V gene's germline CDR1 is LGHNA and CDR2 YNFKEQ. Between the trimmed V and J ends, which lost 0 bases and 6 bases, there was a span of 6 bases. About this clone: The antigen is not known.

This chain links TRBV4-2 with TRBJ1-5; no firm D call. Sequencing input: memory CD4+ T cells from PBMCs, cultured in vitro. The receptor comes from an adult with COVID-19. CDR3 nucleotides: TGTGCCAGCAGCCAAGAAAGAAGTCAGCCCCAGCATTTT. Protein: CASSQERSQPQHF.